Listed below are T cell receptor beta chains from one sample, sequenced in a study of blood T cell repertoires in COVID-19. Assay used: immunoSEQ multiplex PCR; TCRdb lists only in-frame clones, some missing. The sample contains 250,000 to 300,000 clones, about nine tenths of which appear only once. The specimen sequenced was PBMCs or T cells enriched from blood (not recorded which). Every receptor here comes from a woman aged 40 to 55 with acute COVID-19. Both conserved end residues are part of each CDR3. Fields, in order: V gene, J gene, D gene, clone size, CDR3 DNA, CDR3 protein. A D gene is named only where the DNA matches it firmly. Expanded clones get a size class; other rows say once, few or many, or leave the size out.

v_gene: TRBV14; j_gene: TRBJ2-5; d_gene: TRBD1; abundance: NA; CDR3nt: TGTGCCAGCAGCCAAGGGGGACAGGGGACCGGCGAGACCCAGTACTTC; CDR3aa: CASSQGGQGTGETQYF
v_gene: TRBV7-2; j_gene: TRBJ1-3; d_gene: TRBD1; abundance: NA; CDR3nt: TGTGCCAGCAGCTTCGACAGGGTCCCCGGAAACACCATATATTTT; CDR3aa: CASSFDRVPGNTIYF
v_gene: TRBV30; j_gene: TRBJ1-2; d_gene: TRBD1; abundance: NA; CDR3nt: TGTGCCTGGAGTCCCACAGGGGTTGGGGGCTACACCTTC; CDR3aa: CAWSPTGVGGYTF
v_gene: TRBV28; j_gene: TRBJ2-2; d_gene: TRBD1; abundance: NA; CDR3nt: TGTGCCAGCAGGACCGGGACAGGGAACACCGGGGAGCTGTTTTTT; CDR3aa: CASRTGTGNTGELFF
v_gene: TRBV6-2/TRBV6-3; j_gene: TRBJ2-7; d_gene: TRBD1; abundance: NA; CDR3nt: TGTGCCAGCAGTCCCACCGGGACAGGATCCTACGAGCAGTACTTC; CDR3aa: CASSPTGTGSYEQYF
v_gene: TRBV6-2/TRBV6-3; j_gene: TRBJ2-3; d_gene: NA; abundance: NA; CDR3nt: TGTGCCAGCAGTCAGGGACACGCCACAGATACGCAGTATTTT; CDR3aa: CASSQGHATDTQYF
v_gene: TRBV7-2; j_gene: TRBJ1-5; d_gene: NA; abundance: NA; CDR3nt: TGTGCCAGCAGCTTAGCAGGGGGCAATCAGCCCCAGCATTTT; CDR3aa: CASSLAGGNQPQHF
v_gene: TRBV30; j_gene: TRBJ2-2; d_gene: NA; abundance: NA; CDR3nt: TGTGCCTGCCAAACTCACCGGGGAAACACCGGGGAGCTGTTTTTT; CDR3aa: CACQTHRGNTGELFF
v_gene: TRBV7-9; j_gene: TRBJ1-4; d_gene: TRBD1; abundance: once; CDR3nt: TGTGCCAGCAGCAGGGGACAGGGATTAGCTAATGAAAAACTGTTTTTT; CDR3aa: CASSRGQGLANEKLFF
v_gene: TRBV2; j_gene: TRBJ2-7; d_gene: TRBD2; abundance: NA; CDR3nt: TGTGCCAGCAATGCACTACTAGCGGGAGGTGCCTACGAGCAGTACTTC; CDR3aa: CASNALLAGGAYEQYF
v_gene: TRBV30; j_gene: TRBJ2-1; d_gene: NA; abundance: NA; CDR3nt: TGTGCCTGGAAGGCGGGGGCCTGGGGGGGGGAGCAGTTCTTC; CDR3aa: CAWKAGAWGGEQFF
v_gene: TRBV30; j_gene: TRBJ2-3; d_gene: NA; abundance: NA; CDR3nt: TGTGCCTGGACCCGGGGAACAGGGAGCACAGATACGCAGTATTTT; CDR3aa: CAWTRGTGSTDTQYF
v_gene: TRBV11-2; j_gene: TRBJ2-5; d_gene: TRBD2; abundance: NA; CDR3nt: TGTGCCAGCAGCTTACGTTCTAGCGGGGGGGCGGTAGAGACCCAGTACTTC; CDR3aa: CASSLRSSGGAVETQYF
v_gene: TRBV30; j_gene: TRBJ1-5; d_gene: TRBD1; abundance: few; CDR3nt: TGTGCCTGGAGTGCGGACAGGGCGGATCAGCCCCAGCATTTT; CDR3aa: CAWSADRADQPQHF
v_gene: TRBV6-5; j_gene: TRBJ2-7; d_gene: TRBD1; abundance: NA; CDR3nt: TGTGCCAGCAGTTACCGGGACAGGGGCTACGAGCAGTACTTC; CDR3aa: CASSYRDRGYEQYF
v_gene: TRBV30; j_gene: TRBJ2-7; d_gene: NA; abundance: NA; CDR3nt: TGTGCCTGGAGTGTACGTTATTTCCCCGGGAGCTACGAGCAGTACTTC; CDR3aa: CAWSVRYFPGSYEQYF
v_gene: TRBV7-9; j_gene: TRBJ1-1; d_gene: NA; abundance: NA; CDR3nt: TGTGCCAGCAGCTTTCGACAGCAGAACACTGAAGCTTTCTTT; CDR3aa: CASSFRQQNTEAFF
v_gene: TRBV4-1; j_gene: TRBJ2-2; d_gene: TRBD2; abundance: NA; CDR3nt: TGCGCCAGCAGCCAAGTCGGAATTCCTGCTAGCGGGGGGGCGGACACCGGGGAGCTGTTTTTT; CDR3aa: CASSQVGIPASGGADTGELFF
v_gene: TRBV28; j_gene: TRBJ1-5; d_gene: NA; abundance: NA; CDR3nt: TGTGCCAGCAGTCCCCTGACAGTTAATCAGCCCCAGCATTTT; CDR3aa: CASSPLTVNQPQHF
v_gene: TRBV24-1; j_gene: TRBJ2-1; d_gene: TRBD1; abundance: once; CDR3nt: TGTGCCACCAGTCCTGCCACGGACAGGGTCAATGAGCAGTTCTTC; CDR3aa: CATSPATDRVNEQFF
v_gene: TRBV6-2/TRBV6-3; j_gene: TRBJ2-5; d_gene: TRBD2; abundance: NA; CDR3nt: TGTGCCAGCAGTTACGAGCTAGCGGGAGACGAGACCCAGTACTTC; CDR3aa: CASSYELAGDETQYF
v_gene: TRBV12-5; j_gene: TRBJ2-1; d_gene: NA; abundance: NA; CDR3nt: TGTGCTAGTGGTCCAAGCGGTCCCGGGAATGAGCAGTTCTTC; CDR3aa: CASGPSGPGNEQFF
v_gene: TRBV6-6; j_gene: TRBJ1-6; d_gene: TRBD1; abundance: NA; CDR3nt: TGTGCCAGCAGTTACACCAGGGGGAATTCACCCCTCCACTTT; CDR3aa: CASSYTRGNSPLHF
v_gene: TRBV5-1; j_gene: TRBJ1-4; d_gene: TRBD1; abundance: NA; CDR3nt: TGCGCCAGCAGCGTCGGACAGGGTGGGGAAAAACTGTTTTTT; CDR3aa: CASSVGQGGEKLFF
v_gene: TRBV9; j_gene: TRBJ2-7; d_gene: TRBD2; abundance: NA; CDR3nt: TGTGCCAGCAGCGTGGGTCAACGGAGCGGGAGGACCGAGCAGTACTTC; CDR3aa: CASSVGQRSGRTEQYF
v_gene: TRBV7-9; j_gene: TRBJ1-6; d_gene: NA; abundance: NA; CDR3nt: TGTGCCAGCAGCCCAATGGGGGCTTATAATTCACCCCTCCACTTT; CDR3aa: CASSPMGAYNSPLHF
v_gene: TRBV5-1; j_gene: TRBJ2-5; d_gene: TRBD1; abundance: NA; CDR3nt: TGCGCCAGCAGCCCGGGACAGACCTCCCAAGAGACCCAGTACTTC; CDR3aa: CASSPGQTSQETQYF
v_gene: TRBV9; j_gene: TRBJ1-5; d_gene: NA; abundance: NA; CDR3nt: TGTGCCAGCAGCGTCCACGAGAGGGTGGGTGAGGGCAATCAGCCCCAGCATTTT; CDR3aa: CASSVHERVGEGNQPQHF
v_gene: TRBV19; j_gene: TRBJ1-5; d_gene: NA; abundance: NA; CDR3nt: TGTGCCAGTAGTATAGGGGGGGGCACGGAGCCCCAGCATTTT; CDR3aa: CASSIGGGTEPQHF
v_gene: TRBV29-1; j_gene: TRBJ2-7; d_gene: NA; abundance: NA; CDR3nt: TGCAGCGTTGGTGGGCAGGGTGTCCACGAGCAGTACTTC; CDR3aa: CSVGGQGVHEQYF
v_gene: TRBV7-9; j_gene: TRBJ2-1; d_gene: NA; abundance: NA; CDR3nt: TGTGCCAGCACTATGGGACTCGGAGACAATGAGCAGTTCTTC; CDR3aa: CASTMGLGDNEQFF
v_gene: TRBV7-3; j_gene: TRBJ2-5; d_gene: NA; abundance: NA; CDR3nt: TGTGCCAGCAGCCTAAACTCGGGACTGGCGGGAGAGACCCAGTACTTC; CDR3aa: CASSLNSGLAGETQYF
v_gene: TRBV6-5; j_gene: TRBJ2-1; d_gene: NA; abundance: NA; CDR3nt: TGTGCCAGCAGTTACCCCGGCGGGGTCAATGAGCAGTTCTTC; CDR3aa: CASSYPGGVNEQFF
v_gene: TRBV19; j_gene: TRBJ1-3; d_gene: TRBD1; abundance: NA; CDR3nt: TGTGCCACCGTAGACAGGGGCTCAGGAAACACCATATATTTT; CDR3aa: CATVDRGSGNTIYF
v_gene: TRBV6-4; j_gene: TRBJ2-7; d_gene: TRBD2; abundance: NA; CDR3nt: TGTGCCAGCAGCTTTCTAGCGGGAGAACTGTACGAGCAGTACTTC; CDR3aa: CASSFLAGELYEQYF
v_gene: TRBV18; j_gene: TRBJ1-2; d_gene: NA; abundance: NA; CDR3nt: TGTGCCAGCTCACCGGACCAGACAGTCACCTATGGCTACACCTTC; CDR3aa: CASSPDQTVTYGYTF